The clone carrying this T cell receptor beta chain was observed a few times. Antigen: not known. Investigators prepared the TCR beta libraries by applying iRepertoire HTBI primers and Arm-PCR of CDR3 regions. TCRdb called the multiplex PCR reads again in MiXCR, with one record for every CDR3 protein. The top ten clones hold roughly a sixth of a sample with 350,000 to 550,000 distinct CDR3 sequences, about 14% of them seen once. The CDR3 runs 12 residues. V lost 4 bases and J lost 9, with 10 bases in between. Looked up from germline, CDR1 is MNHEY and CDR2 is SVGEGT. Described time point: newly diagnosed GD, antithyroid drugs for less than 3 months. The TCR library was made from RNA extracted from PBMCs. This sample is part of a study of regulatory T cells in long-lasting Graves disease. General study results and limits: Patients whose Graves' disease persisted exhibited lower TCR diversity than those newly diagnosed.

These data were also reused for a study on T cells in Graves' hyperthyroidism and ophthalmopathy.

The rearrangement joins TRBV6-2 or TRBV6-3 to TRBJ2-1; no reliable D call. Sequencing was performed on peripheral blood mononuclear cells (PBMCs), taken at new diagnosis, from a patient treated with antithyroid drugs. This receptor was obtained from a woman aged 45 to 65 with Graves disease. CDR3 sequence reads: CASSSLVGEQFF. CDR3 sequence (DNA): TGTGCCAGCAGTTCTTTAGTCGGTGAGCAGTTCTTC.